These T cell receptor beta chains were read from a single sample in a study of cytomegalovirus exposure and HLA in healthy donors. Profiled with immunoSEQ multiplex PCR; TCRdb holds only in-frame clones, not every one. The sample carries approximately 200,000 clones, under 90% recorded once. The sample taken for sequencing was PBMCs. These receptors were obtained from a human donor in good health. Both conserved end residues are part of each CDR3.

TRBJ2-1 | TRBV27 | CASSWDSSSYNEQFF
TRBJ2-1 | TRBV5-1 | CASNPYSGGDEQFF
TRBJ1-4 | TRBV5-5 | CASSHRGAFEKLFF
TRBJ2-5 | TRBV6-5 | CASSYSLGLQETQYF
TRBJ2-7 | TRBV5-1 | CASSSTGTYEQYF
TRBJ1-5 | TRBV18 | CASSPAGGNQPQHF
TRBJ2-7 | TRBV7-2 | CASSAGTRYEQYF
TRBJ1-4 | TRBV7-9 | CASSLGIQGNEKLFF
TRBJ2-3 | TRBV2 | CASWRASTDTQYF
TRBJ2-7 | TRBV28 | CASSSIDRGSGSYEQYF
TRBJ2-7 | TRBV5-1 | CASSFGGTGSYEQYF
TRBJ1-5 | TRBV21-1 | CASMGGQGYHQPQHF
TRBJ2-5 | TRBV29-1 | CSVGSGRVPETQYF
TRBJ2-7 | TRBV7-2 | CASSFRAGVLEQYF
- | TRBV15 | CATSRDRQGSYEQYF
TRBJ1-4 | TRBV7-9 | CASSSRQGRVEKLFF
TRBJ2-7 | TRBV7-9 | CASSSGLAGPEQYF
TRBJ2-7 | TRBV6-1 | CASSEAVNSYEQYF
TRBJ2-1 | TRBV29-1 | CSLKLSGISYNEQFF
TRBJ2-3 | TRBV4-2 | CASSQELRWQADTQYF
TRBJ2-7 | TRBV6-6 | CASAEIGGSYEQYF
TRBJ2-1 | TRBV7-9 | CASRQGLALDEQFF
TRBJ2-7 | TRBV5-4 | CASSPRQPVSLGEQYF
TRBJ2-7 | TRBV30 | CAWSWGDQSYEQYF
TRBJ2-5 | TRBV5-6 | CASSLQGNQETQYF
TRBJ2-3 | TRBV9 | CASSTSGRSTDTQYF
TRBJ2-1 | TRBV5-1 | CASSLSLAGENEQFF
TRBJ2-5 | TRBV30 | CAWISPHWGTSLQEQYF
TRBJ2-1 | TRBV28 | CASSWTGEQFF
TRBJ2-5 | TRBV4-3 | CASSQDFAGRETQYF
TRBJ2-3 | TRBV7-2 | CASSLWKRVTDTQYF
TRBJ1-4 | TRBV29-1 | CSVNPGQGNEKLFF
TRBJ2-1 | TRBV2 | CASLRTGAPSGEQFF
TRBJ2-1 | TRBV11-1 | CASSRTGTSGMAYNEQFF
TRBJ2-1 | TRBV6-1 | CASSEGRGLAGRGEQFF
TRBJ1-5 | TRBV18 | CASSRGEGEPQHF
TRBJ2-7 | TRBV19 | CASSIPGTSGTYEQYF
TRBJ2-3 | TRBV15 | CATSPRDSLLTDTQYF
TRBJ2-7 | TRBV6-5 | CASSYSAGGGPDEQYF
TRBJ2-5 | TRBV5-1 | CASSGGAEETQYF
TRBJ2-5 | TRBV10-3 | CAIGEEASGREETQYF
TRBJ2-7 | TRBV18 | CASSPPGTGGLIFHEQYF
TRBJ1-1 | TRBV18 | CASSQKTDHLTEAFF
TRBJ2-2 | TRBV19 | CASSGGELFF
TRBJ2-5 | TRBV11-2 | CASSSRTGDTQYF
TRBJ2-7 | TRBV25-1 | CASSATGRYVEQYF
TRBJ2-5 | TRBV5-1 | CASSRAGEPETQYF